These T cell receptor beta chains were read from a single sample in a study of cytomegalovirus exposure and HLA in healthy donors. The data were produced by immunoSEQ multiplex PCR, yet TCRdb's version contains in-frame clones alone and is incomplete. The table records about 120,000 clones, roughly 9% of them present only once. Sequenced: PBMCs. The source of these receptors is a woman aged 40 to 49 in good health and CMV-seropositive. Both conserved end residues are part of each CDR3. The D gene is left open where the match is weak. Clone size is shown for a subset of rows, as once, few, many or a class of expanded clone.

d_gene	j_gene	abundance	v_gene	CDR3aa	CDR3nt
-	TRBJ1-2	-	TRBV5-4	CASSLGGGALGYTF	TGTGCCAGCAGCTTGGGAGGCGGGGCGCTTGGCTACACCTTC
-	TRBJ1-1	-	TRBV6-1	CASSNTWGDTEAFF	TGTGCCAGCAGTAACACTTGGGGGGACACTGAAGCTTTCTTT
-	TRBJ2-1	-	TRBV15	CATSLRGTHNEQFF	TGTGCCACCAGCTTACGCGGGACCCACAATGAGCAGTTCTTC
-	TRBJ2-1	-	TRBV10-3	CAISGSKVEISYNEQFF	TGTGCCATCAGTGGCTCGAAGGTGGAGATCTCCTACAATGAGCAGTTCTTC
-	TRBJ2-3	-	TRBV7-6	CASSLAGGRDTQYF	TGTGCCAGCAGCTTAGCGGGAGGACGGGATACGCAGTATTTT
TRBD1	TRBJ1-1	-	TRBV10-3	CAIRGTGGRTEAFF	TGTGCCATCAGGGGGACAGGGGGCCGAACTGAAGCTTTCTTT
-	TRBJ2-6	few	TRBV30	CAYKGPSGANVLTF	TGTGCCTACAAGGGGCCCTCTGGGGCCAACGTCCTGACTTTC
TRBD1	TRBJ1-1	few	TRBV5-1	CASSLGGTGWWNTEAFF	TGCGCCAGCAGCTTGGGGGGGACAGGGTGGTGGAACACTGAAGCTTTCTTT
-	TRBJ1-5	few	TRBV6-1	CASSEVWAGAAPNQPQHF	TGTGCCAGCAGTGAAGTGTGGGCAGGGGCCGCGCCCAATCAGCCCCAGCATTTT
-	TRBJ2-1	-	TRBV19	CASRQGLLSYNEQFF	TGTGCCAGTAGACAAGGACTCCTTTCCTACAATGAGCAGTTCTTC
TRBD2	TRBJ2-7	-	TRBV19	CASSIQGTSDEQYF	TGTGCCAGTAGTATTCAGGGGACTAGTGACGAGCAGTACTTC
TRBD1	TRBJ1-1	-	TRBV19	CASTPGGRGQTEAFF	TGTGCCAGTACCCCTGGGGGCAGGGGGCAGACTGAAGCTTTCTTT
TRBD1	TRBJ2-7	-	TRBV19	CASSRGQGGYEQYF	TGTGCCAGTAGCCGGGGACAGGGCGGGTACGAGCAGTACTTC
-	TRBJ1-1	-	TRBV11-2	CASSSYTNRLNTEAFF	TGTGCCAGCAGCTCCTATACTAACAGGTTGAACACTGAAGCTTTCTTT
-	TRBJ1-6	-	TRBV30	CAWSVGGDSSSPLHF	TGTGCCTGGAGTGTCGGTGGAGATTCTAGTTCACCCCTCCACTTT
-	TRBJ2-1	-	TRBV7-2	CASSQGQGFSGYNEQFF	TGTGCCAGCAGCCAAGGGCAGGGTTTTTCCGGCTACAATGAGCAGTTCTTC
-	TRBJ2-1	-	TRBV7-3	CASSLGDQGEQFF	TGTGCCAGCAGCTTAGGAGATCAAGGTGAGCAGTTCTTC
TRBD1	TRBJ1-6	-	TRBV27	CASSFSGTGGLNSPLHF	TGTGCCAGCAGTTTTAGCGGGACAGGGGGACTCAATTCACCCCTCCACTTT
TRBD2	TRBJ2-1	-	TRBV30	CAWSLLAGRILYNEQFF	TGTGCCTGGAGTCTACTAGCGGGGAGGATCCTCTACAATGAGCAGTTCTTC
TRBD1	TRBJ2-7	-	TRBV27	CASAQRRDRAHEQYF	TGTGCCAGCGCCCAGAGGCGGGACAGGGCCCACGAGCAGTACTTC
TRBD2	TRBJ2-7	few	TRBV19	CASSMRSGGLPYEQYF	TGTGCCAGTAGTATGCGAAGCGGGGGCCTTCCCTACGAGCAGTACTTC
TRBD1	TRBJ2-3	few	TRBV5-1	CASSTPGQGDTQYF	TGCGCCAGCAGCACGCCGGGACAGGGCGATACGCAGTATTTT
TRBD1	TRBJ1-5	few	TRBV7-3	CASSPGTGRNQPQHF	TGTGCCAGCAGCCCAGGGACAGGGCGTAATCAGCCCCAGCATTTT
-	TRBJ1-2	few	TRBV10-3	CAISFDKNYGYTF	TGTGCCATCAGCTTCGACAAGAACTATGGCTACACCTTC
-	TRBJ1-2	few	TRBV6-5	CASRAPGSNYGYTF	TGTGCCAGCAGAGCGCCGGGGTCTAACTATGGCTACACCTTC
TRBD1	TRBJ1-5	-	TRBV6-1	CASSQGASQPQHF	TGTGCCAGCAGTCAGGGGGCGAGTCAGCCCCAGCATTTT
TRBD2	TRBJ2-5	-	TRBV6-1	CASNSLAGRETQYF	TGTGCCAGCAACTCCCTAGCGGGCCGGGAGACCCAGTACTTC
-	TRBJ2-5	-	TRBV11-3	CASSPGSGTQETQYF	TGTGCCAGCTCCCCCGGTAGCGGCACACAAGAGACCCAGTACTTC
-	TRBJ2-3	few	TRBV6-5	CASSYSQAKTTDTQYF	TGTGCCAGCAGTTACAGTCAGGCGAAGACCACAGATACGCAGTATTTT
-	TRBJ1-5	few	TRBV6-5	CASSKTQGNQPQHF	TGTGCCAGCAGTAAAACACAGGGTAATCAGCCCCAGCATTTT
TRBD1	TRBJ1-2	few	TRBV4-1	CASSQGRGPNYGYTF	TGCGCCAGCAGCCAAGGAAGGGGGCCGAACTATGGCTACACCTTC
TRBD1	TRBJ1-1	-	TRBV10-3	CAISEWNRGRSRNTEAFF	TGTGCCATCAGTGAGTGGAACAGGGGGCGTTCGAGAAACACTGAAGCTTTCTTT
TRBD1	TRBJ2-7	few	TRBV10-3	CAISDIRDSSYEQYF	TGTGCCATCAGTGACATCCGGGACAGCTCCTACGAGCAGTACTTC
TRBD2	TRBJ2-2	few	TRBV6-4	CASSGTSTGELFF	TGTGCCAGCAGTGGGACTAGCACCGGGGAGCTGTTTTTT
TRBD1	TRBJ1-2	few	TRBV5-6	CASSHSGTGENYGYTF	TGTGCCAGCAGCCACTCCGGGACAGGGGAAAACTATGGCTACACCTTC
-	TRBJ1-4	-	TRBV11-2	CARSLAGGFWLNEKLFF	TGTGCCAGAAGCTTAGCCGGGGGTTTTTGGTTGAATGAAAAACTGTTTTTT
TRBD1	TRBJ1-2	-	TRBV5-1	CASSLGDRGYGYTF	TGCGCCAGCAGCTTAGGGGACAGGGGGTATGGCTACACCTTC
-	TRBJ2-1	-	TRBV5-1	CASSLGRVHNEQFF	TGCGCCAGCAGCTTGGGCAGGGTACACAATGAGCAGTTCTTC
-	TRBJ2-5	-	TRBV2	CASSEGGETQYF	TGTGCCAGCAGTGAGGGGGGAGAGACCCAGTACTTC
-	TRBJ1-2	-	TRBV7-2	CASSSRGRGYGYTF	TGTGCCAGCAGCTCACGAGGACGGGGCTATGGCTACACCTTC
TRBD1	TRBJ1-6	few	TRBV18	CASSPPLGRTGSSPLHF	TGTGCCAGCTCACCACCGTTAGGCAGGACAGGGTCTTCACCCCTCCACTTT
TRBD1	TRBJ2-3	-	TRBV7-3	CASSFTGGPDTQYF	TGTGCCAGCAGCTTCACAGGGGGCCCAGATACGCAGTATTTT
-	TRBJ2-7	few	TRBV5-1	CASSLGGIEQYF	TGCGCCAGCAGCTTGGGCGGTATCGAGCAGTACTTC
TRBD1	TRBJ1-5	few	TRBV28	CASTLPSGTDQPQHF	TGTGCCAGCACCCTTCCTTCCGGGACAGATCAGCCCCAGCATTTT
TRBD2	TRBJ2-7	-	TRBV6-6	CASNPGLAGPSYEQYF	TGTGCCAGCAACCCAGGACTAGCGGGGCCTTCCTACGAGCAGTACTTC
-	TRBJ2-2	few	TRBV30	CAWSGWGGPHTGELFF	TGTGCCTGGAGTGGGTGGGGGGGCCCCCACACCGGGGAGCTGTTTTTT
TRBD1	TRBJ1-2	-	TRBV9	CASSVEGQGFDGYTF	TGTGCCAGCAGCGTAGAGGGACAGGGGTTCGATGGCTACACCTTC
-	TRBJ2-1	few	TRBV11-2	CASGRGTESYNEQFF	TGTGCCAGCGGTCGGGGGACAGAGTCCTACAATGAGCAGTTCTTC
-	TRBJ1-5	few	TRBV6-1	CASSEVRGNQPQHF	TGTGCCAGCAGTGAAGTGCGGGGGAATCAGCCCCAGCATTTT